This TCR beta chain is from a study of blood T cell repertoires in COVID-19. Looking at the study overall: Sites in the United States, Italy and Spain provided acute and convalescent COVID-19 samples.

Trimming stripped 5 bases from V and 2 bases from J, with 13 bases between. The length of the CDR3 is 14 residues. Germline V gene sequence: CDR1 MNHEY, CDR2 SVGEGT. Recruits, aged roughly 18 to 89 years, lived in some 25 US areas. Assignments of participants to cohorts depended upon their own reported clinical history. This clone appeared a few times. Methods used by the authors: Reference gene primer amplification gave nucleated cell count estimates. TCRdb keeps only in-frame clones here, not all; method: immunoSEQ multiplex PCR. V and J calls and clone size are as listed in that table; D and trimming were resolved from the DNA. Among around 200,000 clones, roughly 87% were seen once, and the ten largest hold approximately 2.3%.

V usage is TRBV6-2 or TRBV6-3 and J usage is TRBJ2-7, with D perhaps TRBD1 (5 bases). The receptor was derived from a middle-aged woman with acute COVID-19. Sequencing was carried out using PBMCs or T cells enriched from blood (not recorded which). The CDR3 loop reads CASSRLTDAYEQYF. For the CDR3, the DNA is TGTGCCAGCAGTCGGCTGACAGATGCCTACGAGCAGTACTTC.